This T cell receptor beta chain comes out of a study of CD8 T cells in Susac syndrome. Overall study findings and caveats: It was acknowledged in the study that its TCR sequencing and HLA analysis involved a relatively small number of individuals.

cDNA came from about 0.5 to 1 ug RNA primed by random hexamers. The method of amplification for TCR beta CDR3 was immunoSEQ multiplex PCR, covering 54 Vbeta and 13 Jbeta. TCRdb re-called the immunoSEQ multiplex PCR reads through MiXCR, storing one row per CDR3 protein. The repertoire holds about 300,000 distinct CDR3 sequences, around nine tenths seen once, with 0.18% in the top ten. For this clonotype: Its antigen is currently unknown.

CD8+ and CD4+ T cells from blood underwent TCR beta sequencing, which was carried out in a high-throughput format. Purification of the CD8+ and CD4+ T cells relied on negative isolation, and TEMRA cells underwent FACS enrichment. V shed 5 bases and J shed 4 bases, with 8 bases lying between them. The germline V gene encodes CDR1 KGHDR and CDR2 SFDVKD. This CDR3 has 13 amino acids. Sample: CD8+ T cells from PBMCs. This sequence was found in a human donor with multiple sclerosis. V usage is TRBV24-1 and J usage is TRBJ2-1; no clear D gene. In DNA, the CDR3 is TGTGCCACCAGTGTTGACCCATACAATGAGCAGTTCTTC. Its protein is CATSVDPYNEQFF.